Presented here are 23 T cell receptor beta chains from one specimen sequenced in a study of T cell clonality in common variable immunodeficiency. Clones were read by immunoSEQ multiplex PCR, and TCRdb kept only the in-frame ones, dropping some. The sample includes some 52,000 clones, none of them occurring once. Sample: peripheral blood mononuclear cells. The receptors stem from a person aged 18-69 years in good health.

In its sample, this clone was seen many times. The CDR3 end lies 3 residues beyond the end of the read and is filled in from the germline J gene. The rearrangement joins TRBV20-1 to TRBJ2-3; 9 bases line up with TRBD2. The germline V gene has CDR1 DFQATT and CDR2 SNEGSKA (reference sequence). CDR3 length: 16 amino acids. V lost 6 bases and J lost 4; bases outside the gene matches: 14. The sequenced CDR3 bases are TGCAGTGCAGCACTGGGGACTAGCCGAGGGGCAGATACG. Encoded protein: CSAALGTSRGADT. The entire CDR3 reads CSAALGTSRGADTQYF.

This clone was counted ten times or more. The CDR3 end falls 3 residues outside the read, so it is completed with the germline J gene. The V and J genes are TRBV5-1 and TRBJ1-1; 11 nucleotides agree with TRBD1. The CDR3 loop spans 16 amino acids. V gave up 4 bases and J gave up 4 bases; unmatched junction bases: 9. Germline V gives CDR1 SGHRS, CDR2 YFSETQ. The sequenced part of the CDR3 DNA is TGCGCCAGCAGCATCCGGGACAGGGGGACTGGCACTGAA. Translating it yields CASSIRDRGTGTE. The whole CDR3 region reads CASSIRDRGTGTEAFF.

This clone was seen repeatedly, ten times or more. Sequencing ends 3 residues short of the CDR3 end; the germline J gene provides the rest. The chain joins TRBV5-1 to TRBJ1-4, with TRBD1 as a possible D gene (5 bases). Per germline, CDR1 SGHRS and CDR2 YFSETQ. There are 13 residues in the CDR3. V lost 5 bases, J lost 7 bases, and 12 bases lay in between. This chain's CDR3 is CASSGEGFEKLFF. The sequenced part of the CDR3 DNA is TGCGCCAGCAGTGGGGAGGGGTTTGAAAAA.

This clone has ten or more counts. The read stops 3 residues short of the end of the CDR3; the missing end is completed from the germline J gene. The chain uses TRBV30 and TRBJ1-5, with a possible D match to TRBD1 (5 bases). V lost 2 bases to trimming and J lost 4 bases, with 12 bases between them. CDR3 length: 14 residues. Germline V gene sequence: CDR1 GTSNPN, CDR2 SVGIG (reference sequence). The CDR3 protein is CAWSLGLGNQPQHF. The sequenced part of the CDR3 DNA is TGTGCCTGGAGTTTGGGACTGGGAAATCAGCCC.

This clone was detected ten times or more. The read finishes 3 residues shy of the CDR3 end, and the germline J gene is used to complete it. V is TRBV7-3 and J is TRBJ2-3; D uncertain. The CDR3 loop spans 13 amino acids. V was cut by 0 bases and J by 2 bases, with 3 bases left in between. Germline V gene sequence: CDR1 SGHTA, CDR2 FQGTGA. The CDR3 bases that were read are TGTGCCAGCAGCTTAACGTACACAGATACG. It specifies CASSLTYTDT. The entire CDR3 protein reads CASSLTYTDTQYF.

This clone was observed at least ten times. The read gets to within 3 residues of the CDR3 end, and the germline J gene fills in the rest. The chain is built from TRBV7-8 and TRBJ2-7; possible D gene TRBD2, 7 bases. This CDR3 contains 15 residues. Germline CDR1 is SGHVS and CDR2 is FQNEAQ. V was cut by 5 bases and J by 4 bases, with 18 bases left in between. The CDR3 spells CASSLMGGAGYEQYF. The sequenced CDR3 bases are TGTGCCAGCAGCCTTATGGGGGGGGCGGGATACGAG.

The sample holds many counts of this clone. The read is 3 residues too short to cover the CDR3 end, so that end is filled in from the germline J gene. J is TRBJ2-2 and V is TRBV30; D is ambiguous. V was pared by 5 bases and J by 1 base, with 5 bases between. The length of the CDR3 is 12 residues. Germline V gives CDR1 GTSNPN, CDR2 SVGIG (reference sequence). This CDR3 is CAWRGNTGELFF. CDR3 bases read: TGTGCCTGGCGCGGGAACACCGGGGAG.

By frequency in the sample, this clone is medium-sized. Read sequence stops 3 residues before the CDR3 end, and the germline J gene provides the missing end. The chain links TRBV5-1 to TRBJ2-1; the match to TRBD2 covers 13 bases. The CDR3 runs to 15 residues. V lost 2 bases and J lost 8; bases outside the gene matches: 4. The germline V gene encodes CDR1 SGHRS and CDR2 YFSETQ. This CDR3 reads CASSFTSGRAHEQFF. CDR3 DNA, as far as it was read: TGCGCCAGCAGCTTTACTAGCGGGAGGGCACATGAG.

This clone was found many times. The read ends 3 residues early relative to the CDR3; the germline J gene fills the gap. The V gene is TRBV19, the J gene TRBJ2-1; 14 bases are a match to TRBD2. Trimming cost V 5 bases and J 9 bases; bases outside gene matches: 3. The CDR3 has 14 residues. Germline CDR1 reads LNHDA; CDR2 reads SQIVND (reference sequence). CDR3 DNA, as far as it was read: TGTGCCAGTAGTTTGGGACTAGCGGGAGTTGAG. It yields the protein CASSLGLAGVE. The complete CDR3 protein is CASSLGLAGVEQFF.

This clone has at least ten counts. From the germline J gene comes the end of the CDR3, since the read stops 3 residues before it. V and J are TRBV19 and TRBJ2-2, with D perhaps TRBD1 (6 bases). CDR3 length equals 15 residues. Trimming shortened V by 4 bases and J by 6 bases, and 15 bases separated the two germline ends. The germline V gene encodes CDR1 LNHDA and CDR2 SQIVND (reference sequence). Incomplete CDR3 DNA: TGTGCCAGTAGTACGAGGGACAAGTCCCCCGGGGAG. This encodes CASSTRDKSPGE. The whole CDR3 sequence is CASSTRDKSPGELFF.

This clone has ten or more counts. The read terminates 3 residues ahead of where the CDR3 ends, so the germline J gene completes it. The J gene is TRBJ2-7, the V gene TRBV7-2, with TRBD2 identical over 13 bases. This CDR3 has 15 amino acids. The V gene's germline CDR1 is SGHTA and CDR2 FQGNSA. V lost 5 bases and J lost 3; bases outside the gene matches: 4. CDR3 loop: CASSDRTSGSYEQYF. CDR3 DNA (partial): TGTGCCAGCAGCGACAGGACTAGCGGGAGCTACGAG.

At least ten counts were recorded for this clone. Read coverage stops 3 residues before the CDR3 terminus; the germline J gene supplies the remainder. The rearrangement joins TRBV19 to TRBJ2-1; TRBD2 matches 15 bases. Germline lookup yields CDR1 LNHDA and CDR2 SQIVND (reference sequence). J was trimmed by 6 bases and V by 5 bases; bases with no gene match: 5. CDR3 length: 16 residues. CDR3 DNA, as far as it was read: TGTGCCAGTAGTTCCCGGACTAGCGGGGGGGGCAATGAG. Translating gives CASSSRTSGGGNE. The whole CDR3 sequence is CASSSRTSGGGNEQFF.

This clone has a count of ten or more. The read terminates 3 residues ahead of where the CDR3 ends, so the germline J gene completes it. The chain recombines TRBV4-2 with TRBJ2-1; no reliable D call. Trimming took off 4 bases at V and 6 bases at J, with 7 bases between the two ends. Germline V CDR1 and CDR2: LGHNA, YNFKEQ. The CDR3 has 12 amino acids. The CDR3 loop reads CASSPTRNEQFF. The sequenced CDR3 bases are TGTGCCAGCAGCCCTACTCGCAATGAG.

This clone was seen at least ten times. From the germline J gene comes the end of the CDR3, since the read stops 3 residues before it. The chain couples TRBV7-3 to TRBJ1-1, with D possibly matching TRBD1 (6 bases). Germline CDR1 SGHTA, CDR2 FQGTGA. This CDR3 is built from 15 residues. V lost 5 bases, J lost 0 bases, and 13 bases lay in between. The CDR3 spells CASSLGTGLNTEAFF. The sequenced CDR3 bases are TGTGCCAGCAGCCTGGGTACAGGGTTGAACACTGAA.

There are many counts of this clone. The DNA ends 3 residues before the CDR3 does, and the rest of the CDR3 is filled in from the germline J gene. The gene calls are TRBV20-1 and TRBJ1-5; 7 bases map to TRBD1. The CDR3 is made up of 19 amino acids. The V gene's germline CDR1 is DFQATT and CDR2 SNEGSKA (reference sequence). Trimming at V came to 0 bases and at J to 0 bases, leaving 14 bases not matched to a gene. The CDR3 spells CSAREGTEARSNSNQPQHF. The CDR3 DNA, read in part, is TGCAGTGCTAGAGAGGGGACAGAAGCTCGGAGTAATAGCAATCAGCCC.

The table lists this clone with many counts. With the read ending 3 residues before the CDR3 end, the germline J gene is used to fill in that end. The chain uses TRBV2 and TRBJ1-1, with D unclear. This CDR3 is built from 12 residues. With 6 bases removed from V and 5 bases from J, the gap between germline ends came to 10 bases. Germline lookup yields CDR1 SNHLY and CDR2 FYNNEI. CDR3 region: CASSVLRTEAFF. Partial CDR3 DNA: TGTGCCAGCAGCGTCCTCCGGACTGAA.

CDR3 loop: CASSVQGDDYTF. The sequenced CDR3 bases are TGTGCCAGCAGCGTGCAGGGGGATGAC. The chain couples TRBV7-9 to TRBJ1-2, with 7 bases lining up with TRBD1. With the read ending 3 residues before the CDR3 end, the germline J gene is used to fill in that end. The CDR3 has 12 residues. CDR1 is SEHNR, CDR2 FQNEAQ, per germline (reference sequence).

In this sample, this clone turned up a few times. The observed sequence ends 3 residues before the CDR3 terminus, with the missing tail filled in from the germline J gene. V usage is TRBV7-6 and J usage is TRBJ2-3, with TRBD2 matching 9 bases. The CDR3 is 16 amino acids. Germline assignment: CDR1 SGHVS and CDR2 FNYEAQ. Incomplete CDR3 DNA: TGTGCCAGCAGCTTAGGAGGCGGGAGGGCCCAAGAGACG. It yields the protein CASSLGGGRAQET. In full, the CDR3 reads CASSLGGGRAQETQYF.

This clone was counted ten times or more. The read is 3 residues too short to cover the CDR3 end, so that end is filled in from the germline J gene. This rearrangement joins TRBV7-3 to TRBJ1-1; D is unresolved. CDR3 size: 13 residues. V lost 2 bases and J lost 3, with 7 bases in between. Germline CDR1 SGHTA, CDR2 FQGTGA. This CDR3 reads CASSLQAYTEAFF. The sequenced part of the CDR3 DNA is TGTGCCAGCAGCTTACAGGCTTACACTGAA.

About this clone: The read ends 3 residues early relative to the CDR3; the germline J gene fills the gap. V gene TRBV7-6 combines with J gene TRBJ2-7, with 7 bases matching TRBD1. The V and J ends lost 5 bases and 3 bases, in that order; junction bases with no gene match: 4. Germline lookup yields CDR1 SGHVS and CDR2 FNYEAQ. This CDR3 is built from 13 residues. Here the CDR3 reads CASSDRDSYEQYF. CDR3 bases read: TGTGCCAGCAGCGACCGGGACAGCTACGAG.

The table lists this clone with many counts. The CDR3 region is CASSLLAGGAYEQYF. The covered CDR3 bases are TGCGCCAGCAGCTTACTAGCGGGAGGAGCGTACGAG. The chain joins TRBV5-1 to TRBJ2-7; TRBD2 aligns across 12 bases. The observed sequence ends 3 residues before the CDR3 terminus, with the missing tail filled in from the germline J gene. The CDR3 runs 15 residues. Germline V CDR1 and CDR2: SGHRS, YFSETQ. J gave up 4 bases and V 2 bases, and 4 bases lay outside the gene matches. The full variable domain, completed using reference TRBV5-1 and TRBJ2-7, is KAGVTQTPRYLIKTRGQQVTLSCSPISGHRSVSWYQQTPGQGLQFLFEYFSETQRNKGNFPGRFSGRQFSNSRSEMNVSTLELGDSALYLCASSLLAGGAYEQYFGPGTRLTVT.

This clone showed up many times. Sequencing ends 3 residues short of the CDR3 end; the germline J gene provides the rest. This chain joins TRBV20-1 and TRBJ2-7, with TRBD2 matching 8 bases. This CDR3 is 13 amino acids long. Germline V CDR1 and CDR2: DFQATT, SNEGSKA (reference sequence). Germline trimming cut 4 bases from V and 0 bases from J; bases unmatched to any gene: 2. CDR3 sequence reads: CSAISGSSYEQYF. The sequenced CDR3 bases are TGCAGTGCTATAAGCGGGAGCTCCTACGAG.

Ten or more counts support this clone. The sequenced fragment ends 3 residues before the CDR3 boundary, so the rest is inferred from the germline J gene. The rearrangement uses TRBV19 and TRBJ2-1, with TRBD1 matching over 11 bases. The CDR3 contains 15 residues. Germline loops: CDR1 LNHDA, CDR2 SQIVND (reference sequence). J gave up 9 bases and V 4 bases, and 8 bases lay outside the gene matches. The CDR3 DNA, read in part, is TGTGCCAGTAGTAGGACAGGGGGCGGGCTGGCTGAG. It is translated as CASSRTGGGLAE. The whole CDR3 protein reads CASSRTGGGLAEQFF.